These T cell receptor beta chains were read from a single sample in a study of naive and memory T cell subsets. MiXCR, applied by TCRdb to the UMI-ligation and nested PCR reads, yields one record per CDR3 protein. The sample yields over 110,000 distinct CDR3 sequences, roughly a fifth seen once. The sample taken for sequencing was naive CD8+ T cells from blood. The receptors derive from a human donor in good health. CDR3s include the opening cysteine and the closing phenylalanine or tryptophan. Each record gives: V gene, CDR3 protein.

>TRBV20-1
CSARARLAGEFYEQYF
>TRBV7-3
CASSLTGTYEQYF
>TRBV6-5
CASSNLAGGPSNEQFF
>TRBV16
CASSRDRGTTNEKLFF
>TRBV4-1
CASSQGGQNTGELFF
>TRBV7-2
CASSLGIRDRVEAFF
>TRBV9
CASSVRSTGNTIYF
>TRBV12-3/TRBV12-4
CASSRVNQPQHF
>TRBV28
CASSFGAGKRVNTEAFF
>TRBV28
CASSLGDSRTDTQYF
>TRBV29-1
CSVEPGNFNYGYTF
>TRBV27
CASSFGRGIDGYTF
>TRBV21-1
CASSKVVRRLAGARKNIQYF
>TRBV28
CASSLTKTGTADTQYF
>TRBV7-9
CASSLAGSGNEQFF
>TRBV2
CASLPGLPGPYNEQFF
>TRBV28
CASSLLLAGDEQFF
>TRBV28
CASSLQPADGELFF
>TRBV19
CASTLDTTNYGYTF
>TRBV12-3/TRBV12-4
CASSPSGHTDTQYF
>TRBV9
CASSTLGWETYNEQFF
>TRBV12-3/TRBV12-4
CASSSLGTSGSYEQYF
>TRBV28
CASSNGDSHPYEQYF
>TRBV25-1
CASSVSRGTNTEAFF
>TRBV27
CAINTEAFF
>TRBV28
CASGTAGVLHEQYF
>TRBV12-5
CASGFWAQETQYF
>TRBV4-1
CASSQAPYTGELFF
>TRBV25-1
CASRETSNTEAFF
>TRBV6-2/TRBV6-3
CASSYSSNTEAFF
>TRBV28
CASSLTQGSHEQYF
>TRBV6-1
CASRKDSFSGNTIYF
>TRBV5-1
CASRPTEVGQTGELFF
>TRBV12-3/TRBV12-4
CASTLHRNTEAFF
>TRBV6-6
CASSYYEVSYEQYF
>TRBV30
CAWSYWRTEAFF
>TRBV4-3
CASSQDSSGRSGNEQFF
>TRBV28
CASRGQGAVGELFF
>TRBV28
CASSFRAYEQYF
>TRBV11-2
CASSFPGTSGSNEQFF
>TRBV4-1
CASSGRAGALEAFF
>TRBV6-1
CASSEEGEGPAYNEQFF
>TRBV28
CASSLRDIRISPQHF
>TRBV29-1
CSVEAGAGTGELFF